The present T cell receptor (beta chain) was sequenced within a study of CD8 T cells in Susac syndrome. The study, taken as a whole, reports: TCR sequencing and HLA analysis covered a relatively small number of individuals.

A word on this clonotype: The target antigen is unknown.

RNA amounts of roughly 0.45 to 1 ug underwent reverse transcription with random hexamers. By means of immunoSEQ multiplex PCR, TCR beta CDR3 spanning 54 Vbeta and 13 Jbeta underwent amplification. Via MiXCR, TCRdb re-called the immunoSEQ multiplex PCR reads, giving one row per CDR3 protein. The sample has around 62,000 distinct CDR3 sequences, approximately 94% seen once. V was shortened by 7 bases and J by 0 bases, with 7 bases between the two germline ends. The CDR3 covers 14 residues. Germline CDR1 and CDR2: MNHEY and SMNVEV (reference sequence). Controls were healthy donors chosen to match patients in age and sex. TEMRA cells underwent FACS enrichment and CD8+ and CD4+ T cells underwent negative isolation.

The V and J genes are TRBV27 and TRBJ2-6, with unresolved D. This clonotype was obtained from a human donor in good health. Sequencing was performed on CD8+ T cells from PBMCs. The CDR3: CASTFSSGANVLTF. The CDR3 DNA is TGTGCCAGCACTTTCAGCTCTGGGGCCAACGTCCTGACTTTC.